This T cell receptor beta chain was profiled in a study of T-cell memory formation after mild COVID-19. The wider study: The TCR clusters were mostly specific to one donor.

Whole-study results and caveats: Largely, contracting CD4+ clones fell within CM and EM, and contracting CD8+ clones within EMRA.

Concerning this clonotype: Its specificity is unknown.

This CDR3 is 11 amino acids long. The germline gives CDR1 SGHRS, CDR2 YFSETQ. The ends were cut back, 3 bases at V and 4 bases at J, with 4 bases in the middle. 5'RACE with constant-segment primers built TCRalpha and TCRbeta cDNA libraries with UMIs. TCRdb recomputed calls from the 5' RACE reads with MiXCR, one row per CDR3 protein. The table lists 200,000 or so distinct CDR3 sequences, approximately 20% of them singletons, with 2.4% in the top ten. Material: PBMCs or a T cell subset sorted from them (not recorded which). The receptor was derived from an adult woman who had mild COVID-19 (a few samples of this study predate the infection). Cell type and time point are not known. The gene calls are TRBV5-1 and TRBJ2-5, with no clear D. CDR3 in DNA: TGCGCCAGCAGCTCGACAGAGACCCAGTACTTC. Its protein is CASSSTETQYF.